The TCR beta chain under discussion was sequenced for a study of T-cell reconstitution after alpha-beta-depleted transplantation in children. Findings and caveats of the study: Several hundred graft clones that had expanded were reportedly the source of alpha-beta T cells about two months after transplant. After one year, T-cell counts and TCRbeta diversity mostly came from new T cells. Some patients' high day-60 TCRbeta diversity was attributed to recipient cells surviving conditioning.

In this sample, this clonotype turned up a few times. Its antigen is unidentified. The V and J ends lost 0 bases and 1 base respectively, with 9 bases between them. Germline V gene data show CDR1 as KGHSH and CDR2 as LQKENI. The CDR3 has 15 amino acids. For TCRbeta, the library was prepared with unique molecular identifiers. TCRdb passed the PCR reads through MiXCR, listing each CDR3 protein once. Of over 200,000 distinct CDR3 sequences detected, under 20% appear once; the ten largest clones hold roughly two fifths. The specimen was PBMCs, mostly from graft donor cells, collected 360 days after TCRalphabeta/CD19-depleted stem cell transplant. The genes are TRBV18 and TRBJ1-1; D remains unclear. The sequence was obtained from a male patient between 2 and 9 years old who had a stem cell transplant for acute lymphoblastic leukemia, so the T cells may come from the graft donor. The DNA of the CDR3 is TGTGCCAGCTCACCACCGCTTAGGCCGAACACTGAAGCTTTCTTT. This translates into CASSPPLRPNTEAFF. Filled out from reference TRBV18 and TRBJ1-1, the complete variable domain reads NAGVMQNPRHLVRRRGQEARLRCSPMKGHSHVYWYRQLPEEGLKFMVYLQKENIIDESGMPKERFSAEFPKEGPSILRIQQVVRGDSAAYFCASSPPLRPNTEAFFGQGTRLTVV.